The TCR beta chain under discussion was sequenced for a study of patients and donors after allogeneic stem cell transplantation. The CDR3 is 15 residues long. Trimming shortened V by 4 bases and J by 7 bases, and 20 bases separated the two germline ends. The germline V gene encodes CDR1 LGHDT and CDR2 YNNKEL (reference sequence). MiXCR was run by TCRdb on the RT-PCR reads, yielding one entry per CDR3 protein. The sample lists hundreds of thousands of distinct CDR3 sequences, 16% occurring once. The receptor's source is a human donor who was either an allogeneic HSCT recipient or a stem cell or donor lymphocyte infusion donor (not recorded which). It is not recorded whose cells these are; they may come from a transplant donor. The rearrangement links TRBV3-1 to TRBJ2-7; tentative D call: TRBD2 (5 bases). Input material: blood, either unsorted or a sorted T cell fraction (not recorded which). The CDR3 here is CASSLTSGRRGEQYF. CDR3 in DNA: TGTGCCAGCAGCCTTACAAGCGGCCGCCGAGGGGAGCAGTACTTC.